This T cell receptor beta chain stems from a study of blood T cell repertoires in COVID-19. Study background: The study drew acute and convalescent COVID-19 samples from the United States, Italy and Spain. PBMCs, B-cell-depleted T cells, or T cells were the source of the cDNA or gDNA that made up the material.

V shed 0 bases, J shed 16 bases, and the junction held 18 bases outside the gene matches. Germline-derived CDR1 and CDR2 are GTSNPN and SVGIG (reference sequence). The CDR3 spans 16 residues. Under the authors' procedure: Reference gene primer amplification gave nucleated cell count estimates. This table comes from immunoSEQ multiplex PCR, and its TCRdb copy is limited to in-frame clones, with some not included. D and trimming were read from the DNA, whereas the V and J calls and clone size are those reported in that table. The sample lists around 55,000 clones, approximately 90% occurring once. This TCR was sampled from a man in his 60s with acute or convalescent COVID-19. Sequences were obtained from peripheral blood. This chain joins TRBV30 and TRBJ2-1; 10 nucleotides line up with TRBD2. The CDR3 sequence: CAWSVQGQVAGGMKFF. The CDR3 coding sequence is TGTGCCTGGAGTGTACAAGGGCAGGTAGCGGGAGGAATGAAATTCTTC. Full variable domain (missing parts from reference TRBV30 and TRBJ2-1): SQTIHQWPATLVQPVGSPLSLECTVEGTSNPNLYWYRQAAGRGLQLLFYSVGIGQISSEVPQNLSASRPQDRQFILSSKKLLLSDSGFYLCAWSVQGQVAGGMKFFGPGTRLTVL.